The sequence of this TCR beta chain was determined in a study of shared clonotypes between healthy human individuals. Study-level results: Donor clonotype sharing was expected to depend on sequencing depth. The authors sampled blood alone, and tissue repertoires likely differ.

The CDR3 has 14 residues. CDR1 MDHEN and CDR2 SYDVKM come from the germline V gene. Between the trimmed V and J ends, which lost 3 bases and 0 bases, there was a span of 9 bases. Deep was the level used in running the assay. For each subset, genomic DNA was distributed in equal portions over several immunoSEQ plates. Libraries were prepared by immunoSEQ multiplex PCR; TCRdb keeps only in-frame clonotypes and omits some of them. The sample includes hundreds of thousands of clones, roughly four fifths seen only once; the top ten take approximately 12%. Of note for this clone: Its cognate antigen is unknown.

The sequenced sample consisted of PBMCs. The receptor was derived from a woman in her forties in good health. Some clones in this sample may be carry-over from other donors' samples. This chain connects TRBV28 to TRBJ2-7; D possibly corresponds to TRBD2 (5 bases). The CDR3 loop reads CASSFFRGSYEQYF. The CDR3 DNA is TGTGCCAGCAGTTTTTTCCGGGGCTCCTACGAGCAGTACTTC.